Sequencing of this T cell receptor beta chain was carried out in a study of shared clonotypes between healthy human individuals. Study overall: Donors were two women and three men aged 18 to 49. Every donor yielded three CD4 naive, three CD4 memory, two CD8 naive and one CD8 memory plate.

Whole-study results and caveats: Represented diversity, genetic and exposure-history alike, was limited by few donors.

With regard to this clone: Its cognate antigen is unknown.

Over several immunoSEQ plates, each subset's genomic DNA was distributed in even portions. Libraries were prepared by immunoSEQ multiplex PCR; TCRdb keeps only in-frame clonotypes and omits some of them. The sample has roughly 1,500,000 clones, about 98.5% seen once. The TCR originated in a man aged 25 to 40 in good health. The sequencing input was naive CD4+ T cells sorted from blood. Sample subset: CD45RA+ positively selected.

The CDR3 DNA follows: TGTGCCAGCAGCTTATTGAGGGTTGAAGTGACAGGTTCATTCGGCCGTGGCTACACCTTC. Its protein is CASSLLRVEVTGSFGRGYTF. The chain has TRBV7-8 and TRBJ1-2; D is perhaps TRBD1 (6 bases). Germline loops: CDR1 SGHVS, CDR2 FQNEAQ. V shed 2 bases and J shed 7 bases, with 32 bases lying between them. The CDR3 spans 20 residues.